This entry lists 16 T cell receptor beta chains sequenced from one sample in a study of T cell responses to AZD1222 COVID-19 vaccine. TCRdb's table, derived via immunoSEQ multiplex PCR, lists solely in-frame clones and lacks some. The sample contains approximately 190,000 clones, roughly 92% of which appear only once. The input for sequencing was peripheral blood, taken on day 0 of AZD1222 vaccination. The receptor set was obtained from an adult in good health.

The V and J genes are TRBV10-3 and TRBJ2-7; D ambiguous. This CDR3 region has 11 residues. V lost 8 bases to trimming and J lost 4 bases, with 9 bases between them. Germline lookup yields CDR1 ENHRY and CDR2 SYGVKD. The CDR3 spells CAISREYEQYF. Here the CDR3 DNA reads TGTGCCATCTCTAGGGAATACGAGCAGTACTTC.

This clone appeared a single time. The chain joins TRBV7-2 to TRBJ1-3, with D maybe TRBD1 (5 bases). Germline V lookup: CDR1 SGHTA, CDR2 FQGNSA. The length of the CDR3 is 13 residues. V gave up 3 bases and J gave up 5 bases, with 8 bases separating them. The CDR3 here is CASSLTDRNTIYF. The CDR3 coding sequence is TGTGCCAGCAGCTTGACAGATCGAAACACCATATATTTT.

The V and J genes are TRBV3-1 (or the pseudogene TRBV3-2) and TRBJ2-7; 10 nucleotides align to TRBD1. The CDR3 consists of 13 residues. The J segment lost 4 bases and the V segment lost 5 bases, leaving 2 bases of the junction unmatched. CDR1 and CDR2 (germline): LGHDT, YNNKEL (reference sequence). CDR3 protein: CASSWTGGYEQYF. The CDR3 nucleotides read TGTGCCAGCAGCTGGACAGGGGGTTACGAGCAGTACTTC.

The rearrangement links TRBV5-4 to TRBJ1-2; TRBD1 matches at 7 bases. The germline CDR1 and CDR2 sequences are SGHNT and YYREEE (reference sequence). After removal of 4 bases from V and 7 bases from J, the junction contained 10 bases not matched to a gene. The CDR3 spans 14 residues. This CDR3 reads CASSRQGDGVGYTF. In nucleotides, the CDR3 is TGTGCCAGCAGCCGCCAGGGGGACGGAGTTGGCTACACCTTC. The whole variable domain, remainder taken from reference TRBV5-4 and TRBJ1-2, is ETGVTQSPTHLIKTRGQQVTLRCSSQSGHNTVSWYQQALGQGPQFIFQYYREEENGRGNFPPRFSGLQFPNYSSELNVNALELDDSALYLCASSRQGDGVGYTFGSGTRLTVV.

This chain joins TRBV19 and TRBJ2-2, with 9 bases that match TRBD1. After removal of 9 bases from V and 3 bases from J, the junction contained 2 bases not matched to a gene. Germline V gene sequence: CDR1 LNHDA, CDR2 SQIVND (reference sequence). The CDR3 has 13 residues. CDR3 loop: CASRTGDTGELFF. The CDR3, as DNA: TGTGCCAGCCGGACAGGGGACACCGGGGAGCTGTTTTTT.

This clone was picked up a small number of times. The chain's CDR3 is CAISQMDRSEAFF. The CDR3 DNA is TGTGCCATCAGTCAGATGGACAGATCTGAAGCTTTCTTT. The rearrangement links TRBV10-3 to TRBJ1-1, with D perhaps TRBD1 (6 bases). Deletions cut 5 bases from V and 6 bases from J, with 13 bases between. Germline CDR1 reads ENHRY; CDR2 reads SYGVKD. The CDR3 runs to 13 residues.

The chain is built from TRBV30 and TRBJ1-1; 10 bases match TRBD1. Germline V gives CDR1 GTSNPN, CDR2 SVGIG (reference sequence). This CDR3 spans 14 amino acids. Unmatched junction bases numbered 5, after V lost 3 bases and J lost 4 bases. DNA of the CDR3: TGTGCCTGGAGGACAGGGGGCATTAGCACTGAAGCTTTCTTT. It translates to CAWRTGGISTEAFF.

The chain recombines TRBV3-1 (or the pseudogene TRBV3-2) with TRBJ1-2; D gene ambiguous. The CDR3 length is 21 residues. Trimming stripped 4 bases from V and 0 bases from J, with 30 bases between. The germline CDR1 and CDR2 sequences are LGHDT and YNNKEL (reference sequence). This CDR3 is CASSREIRPLFWGEANYGYTF. The CDR3 bases are TGTGCCAGCAGCCGCGAAATCCGCCCGCTATTTTGGGGTGAGGCTAACTATGGCTACACCTTC.

The chain combines TRBV28 with TRBJ2-5; D is possibly TRBD2 (6 bases). CDR1 and CDR2 (germline): MDHEN, SYDVKM. This CDR3 is 14 amino acids long. Trimming took off 5 bases at V and 5 bases at J, with 15 bases between the two ends. CDR3 bases: TGTGCCAGCAGTCCCCCCCGGGGGTGGGAGACCCAGTACTTC. It specifies CASSPPRGWETQYF.

The chain uses TRBV19 and TRBJ2-1; 9 bases are shared with TRBD1. Germline loops: CDR1 LNHDA, CDR2 SQIVND (reference sequence). Losses at the gene ends were 9 bases for V and 12 bases for J; bases not matched to a gene: 12. The CDR3 contains 13 residues. The CDR3 sequence is CASRDRAISVQFF. CDR3 nucleotides: TGTGCCAGCCGGGACAGGGCGATCAGTGTGCAGTTCTTC. Supplemented by reference TRBV19 and TRBJ2-1, the full variable domain reads DGGITQSPKYLFRKEGQNVTLSCEQNLNHDAMYWYRQDPGQGLRLIYYSQIVNDFQKGDIAEGYSVSREKKESFPLTVTSAQKNPTAFYLCASRDRAISVQFFGPGTRLTVL.

The chain joins TRBV6-1 to TRBJ1-3, with D perhaps matching TRBD1 (5 bases). V was pared by 8 bases and J by 5 bases, with 22 bases between. The CDR3 loop spans 16 amino acids. CDR1 is MNHNS, CDR2 SASEGT, per germline. The CDR3 region is CASGGAGRLGRNTIYF. The CDR3 bases are TGTGCCAGCGGTGGGGCCGGTCGGCTGGGAAGAAACACCATATATTTT.

The V and J genes are TRBV6-2 or TRBV6-3 and TRBJ1-2; D perhaps matches TRBD1 (6 bases). V lost 2 bases and J lost 4, with 8 bases in between. Germline values: CDR1 MNHEY, CDR2 SVGEGT. This CDR3 is 13 amino acids long. The CDR3 sequence is CASSYGGPYGYTF. DNA for the CDR3: TGTGCCAGCAGTTACGGGGGGCCCTATGGCTACACCTTC.

V usage is TRBV7-9 and J usage is TRBJ1-1, with D maybe TRBD1 (5 bases). CDR3 length: 15 residues. Germline CDR1 reads SEHNR; CDR2 reads FQNEAQ (reference sequence). The germline V and J ends were trimmed by 0 bases and 2 bases, with 10 bases remaining between them. The CDR3 here is CASSLARGENTEAFF. CDR3 in DNA: TGTGCCAGCAGCTTAGCGCGGGGGGAAAACACTGAAGCTTTCTTT.

The chain recombines TRBV5-4 with TRBJ1-2; D is uncertain. CDR1 and CDR2 (germline): SGHNT, YYREEE (reference sequence). The length of the CDR3 is 12 residues. The V and J ends lost 0 bases and 4 bases respectively, with 4 bases between them. The chain's CDR3 is CASSLVGYGYTF. CDR3 in DNA: TGTGCCAGCAGCTTGGTAGGCTATGGCTACACCTTC.

The rearrangement uses TRBV15 and TRBJ1-3, with 7 bases identical to TRBD1. V gave up 6 bases and J gave up 2 bases; unmatched junction bases: 7. Germline CDR1 LNHNV, CDR2 YYDKDF (reference sequence). The CDR3 contains 15 residues. The CDR3 is CATSRTTGAGNTIYF. The CDR3 nucleotides read TGTGCCACCAGTCGCACTACAGGGGCTGGAAACACCATATATTTT.

The chain couples TRBV21-1 to TRBJ1-2; the table gives TRBD1 as D, unverified against the DNA. TRBV21-1 is an annotated pseudogene. The CDR3 contains 15 residues. The CDR3 loop reads CASSKATGGTYGYTF. CDR3 nucleotide sequence: TGTGCCAGCAGCAAAGCAACAGGGGGTACCTATGGCTACACCTTC.